One sample yielded the 30 T cell receptor beta chains listed below, sequenced in a study of blood T cell repertoires in COVID-19. The repertoire was sequenced with immunoSEQ multiplex PCR; TCRdb's copy has only in-frame clones and lacks some. The sample contains almost 25,000 clones, about 90% of which appear only once. Sequencing was carried out using peripheral blood. These receptors all stem from a man aged 65 to 79 with active COVID-19.

This chain uses TRBV19 with TRBJ2-7, with 11 bases identical to TRBD2. The V and J ends lost 2 bases and 4 bases, in that order; junction bases with no gene match: 4. The germline V gene has CDR1 LNHDA and CDR2 SQIVND (reference sequence). This CDR3 contains 15 residues. The CDR3 loop reads CASSILAGGPYEQYF. The CDR3 region has the DNA TGTGCCAGTAGTATATTAGCGGGAGGGCCGTACGAGCAGTACTTC.

This clone was observed a few times. The chain uses TRBV15 and TRBJ2-1; D call uncertain. The CDR3 covers 15 residues. The ends were cut back, 1 base at V and 2 bases at J, with 9 bases in the middle. CDR1 is LNHNV, CDR2 YYDKDF, per germline (reference sequence). CDR3 nucleotide sequence: TGTGCCACCAGCAGAGGTTCAGGTACCTACAATGAGCAGTTCTTC. This gives the protein CATSRGSGTYNEQFF.

Here the CDR3 reads CASSLGRYSNQPQHF. The CDR3 DNA reads as TGTGCCAGCAGTTTAGGGCGATATAGCAATCAGCCCCAGCATTTT. The chain uses TRBV28 and TRBJ1-5; D remains unclear. The CDR3 runs 15 residues. Deletions cut 2 bases from V and 0 bases from J, with 8 bases between. Germline lookup yields CDR1 MDHEN and CDR2 SYDVKM.

The rearrangement links TRBV11-1 to TRBJ1-2, with a weak D call TRBD1 (5 bases). Trimming took 7 bases from V and 0 from J, leaving 15 bases between them. The germline V gene encodes CDR1 SGHAT and CDR2 FQDESV (reference sequence). The CDR3 is 15 residues long. CDR3: CASTPGAEANYGYTF. In nucleotides, the CDR3 is TGTGCCAGCACCCCTGGGGCGGAAGCTAACTATGGCTACACCTTC.

The chain recombines TRBV7-9 with TRBJ2-7; no definite D call. There are 14 residues in the CDR3. Trimming pared 2 bases from V and 7 bases from J, leaving 15 bases between. The germline V gene has CDR1 SEHNR and CDR2 FQNEAQ (reference sequence). CDR3 sequence reads: CASSLSTDLREQYF. CDR3 coding DNA: TGTGCCAGCAGCTTAAGTACAGACCTACGGGAGCAGTACTTC.

This clone was found once. The CDR3 loop reads CASSWTGESEAFF. CDR3 DNA sequence: TGTGCCAGCAGCTGGACAGGGGAATCTGAAGCTTTCTTT. The chain joins TRBV5-6 to TRBJ1-1, with 9 bases aligning to TRBD1. The CDR3 has 13 residues. The V and J ends lost 3 bases and 6 bases, in that order; junction bases with no gene match: 3. Per germline, CDR1 SGHDT and CDR2 YYEEEE.

This chain connects TRBV6-2 or TRBV6-3 to TRBJ1-5; a weak D match, TRBD1 (5 bases). Deletions cut 2 bases from V and 1 base from J, with 9 bases between. Germline V lookup: CDR1 MNHEY, CDR2 SVGEGT. This CDR3 has 15 residues. CDR3 DNA sequence: TGTGCCAGCAGTTACCCAGACAGAAGCAATCAGCCCCAGCATTTT. It is translated as CASSYPDRSNQPQHF.

The chain carries TRBV19 and TRBJ1-2; no clear D gene. This CDR3 has 14 residues. Trimming cost V 6 bases and J 5 bases, with 16 bases left between them. Germline lookup yields CDR1 LNHDA and CDR2 SQIVND (reference sequence). The DNA of the CDR3 is TGTGCCAGTAGCCGGGAAGGAATCAGATATGGCTACACCTTC. Its protein is CASSREGIRYGYTF.

The genes are TRBV7-2 and TRBJ1-2; D possibly corresponds to TRBD1 (6 bases). Germline V CDR1 and CDR2: SGHTA, FQGNSA. The CDR3 runs 12 residues. V gave up 7 bases and J gave up 11 bases, with 17 bases separating them. The CDR3 sequence: CASTTLGQPYTF. CDR3 bases: TGTGCCAGCACTACCCTGGGACAACCTTACACCTTC.

CDR3 loop: CASSQGTGAHTDTQYF. The CDR3 DNA sequence: TGCGCCAGCAGCCAGGGTACAGGGGCCCATACAGATACGCAGTATTTT. The chain recombines TRBV4-3 with TRBJ2-3; TRBD1 agrees at 7 bases. The germline CDR1 and CDR2 sequences are LGHNA and YSLEER. V was clipped by 3 bases and J by 3 bases; unmatched bases: 9. The CDR3 contains 16 residues.

J is TRBJ2-6 and V is TRBV30; 7 positions agree with TRBD1. Germline loops: CDR1 GTSNPN, CDR2 SVGIG (reference sequence). CDR3 length: 18 residues. The V segment lost 5 bases and the J segment 0 bases; nucleotides outside the gene matches: 13. CDR3 sequence reads: CAWRQGWGESSGANVLTF. CDR3 bases: TGTGCCTGGCGACAGGGTTGGGGAGAAAGCTCTGGGGCCAACGTCCTGACTTTC.

The gene calls are TRBV2 and TRBJ1-2; D might be TRBD1 (5 bases). Germline-derived CDR1 and CDR2 are SNHLY and FYNNEI. The CDR3 contains 14 residues. V lost 2 bases, J lost 8 bases, and 15 bases lay in between. The CDR3 DNA is TGTGCCAGCAGTGAAAGGGGATTTTATATGGGCTACACCTTC. Its protein product is CASSERGFYMGYTF.

In its sample, this clone was seen once. The gene calls are TRBV12-5 and TRBJ2-5; 9 bases align to TRBD2. Germline V lookup: CDR1 LGHNT, CDR2 FRNRAP. There are 16 residues in the CDR3. V lost 0 bases and J lost 1; bases outside the gene matches: 3. This CDR3 reads CASGLVASGAQETQYF. The CDR3 DNA is TGTGCTAGTGGTTTGGTAGCTAGCGGGGCCCAAGAGACCCAGTACTTC.

This clone was recorded once. V and J are TRBV28 and TRBJ1-5, with D uncertain. Between the trimmed V and J ends, which lost 8 bases and 9 bases, there was a span of 20 bases. The CDR3 runs to 14 residues. Germline V gene sequence: CDR1 MDHEN, CDR2 SYDVKM. The CDR3 loop is CASGGSRRIRPQHF. CDR3 nucleotides: TGTGCCAGCGGTGGCTCCCGGAGAATTCGGCCCCAGCATTTT.

For the CDR3, the DNA is TGTGCCAGCAGCTTGACAGGGGGCAACACTGAAGCTTTCTTT. Translation: CASSLTGGNTEAFF. V gene TRBV5-4 combines with J gene TRBJ1-1; 9 bases map to TRBD1. This CDR3 comprises 14 residues. Looked up from germline, CDR1 is SGHNT and CDR2 is YYREEE (reference sequence). V gave up 1 base and J gave up 2 bases; unmatched junction bases: 0.

V is TRBV19 and J is TRBJ2-7; 9 bases are shared with TRBD1. Germline-derived CDR1 and CDR2 are LNHDA and SQIVND (reference sequence). V shed 6 bases, J shed 2 bases, and the junction held 2 bases outside the gene matches. This CDR3 has 13 residues. The CDR3 nucleotides read TGTGCCAGTAGCCGGACAGGGGCCTACGAGCAGTACTTC. This encodes CASSRTGAYEQYF.

This rearrangement joins TRBV9 to TRBJ2-3; D may be TRBD2 (5 bases). Germline V gives CDR1 SGDLS, CDR2 YYNGEE. Trimming removed 3 bases from V and 1 base from J, with 15 bases in between. The CDR3 has 16 amino acids. Here the CDR3 DNA reads TGTGCCAGCAGCGAACTCCTAGCACGAGGCACAGATACGCAGTATTTT. It specifies CASSELLARGTDTQYF. The full variable domain, rest sourced from reference TRBV9 and TRBJ2-3, is DSGVTQTPKHLITATGQRVTLRCSPRSGDLSVYWYQQSLDQGLQFLIQYYNGEERAKGNILERFSAQQFPDLHSELNLSSLELGDSALYFCASSELLARGTDTQYFGPGTRLTVL.

This clone was observed once. The rearrangement joins TRBV5-1 to TRBJ2-5; 9 nucleotides line up with TRBD2. This CDR3 has 15 amino acids. Germline lookup yields CDR1 SGHRS and CDR2 YFSETQ. J lost 5 bases, V lost 2 bases, and 7 bases had no gene match. CDR3 sequence: CASSLSGTSTETQYF. The CDR3 DNA reads as TGCGCCAGCAGCTTATCCGGGACTAGCACCGAGACCCAGTACTTC. The complete variable domain, with remaining parts taken from reference TRBV5-1 and TRBJ2-5, reads KAGVTQTPRYLIKTRGQQVTLSCSPISGHRSVSWYQQTPGQGLQFLFEYFSETQRNKGNFPGRFSGRQFSNSRSEMNVSTLELGDSALYLCASSLSGTSTETQYFGPGTRLLVL.

V gene TRBV7-9 combines with J gene TRBJ1-5, with unresolved D. Germline V gene data show CDR1 as SEHNR and CDR2 as FQNEAQ (reference sequence). V was trimmed by 5 bases and J by 5 bases, leaving 10 bases between them. The CDR3 covers 13 residues. The CDR3 DNA follows: TGTGCCAGCAGCCCGGGAAGGGATCAGCCCCAGCATTTT. Its protein product is CASSPGRDQPQHF.

This sequence joins TRBV27 and TRBJ2-7; 9 bases fit TRBD2. The V and J ends lost 7 bases and 2 bases, in that order; junction bases with no gene match: 9. The CDR3 covers 15 residues. Germline V gene sequence: CDR1 MNHEY, CDR2 SMNVEV (reference sequence). The CDR3: CASTLYGGRAYEQYF. For the CDR3, the DNA is TGTGCCAGCACCCTATACGGCGGGAGGGCCTACGAGCAGTACTTC.

The genes are TRBV5-1 and TRBJ2-3; 10 bases fit TRBD2. The CDR3 has 14 amino acids. Germline V gene sequence: CDR1 SGHRS, CDR2 YFSETQ. V lost 1 base, J lost 8 bases, and 4 bases stayed unmatched. In nucleotides, the CDR3 is TGCGCCAGCAGCTTGCTAGCGGGGGATGGTACGCAGTATTTT. Encoded protein: CASSLLAGDGTQYF.

This chain joins TRBV5-1 and TRBJ2-2; D might be TRBD1 (5 bases). The germline CDR1 and CDR2 sequences are SGHRS and YFSETQ. Trimming shortened V by 0 bases and J by 1 base, and 7 bases separated the two germline ends. The CDR3 is 15 amino acids. CDR3 sequence (DNA): TGCGCCAGCAGCTTGGGACAGAGGAACACCGGGGAGCTGTTTTTT. Protein sequence: CASSLGQRNTGELFF.

CDR3 sequence (DNA): TGTGCCAGCAGTTTTTTAATGGAAACAGGTGGCACAGATACGCAGTATTTT. Translated, it gives CASSFLMETGGTDTQYF. The rearrangement joins TRBV6-2 or TRBV6-3 to TRBJ2-3; tentatively, D is TRBD1 (5 bases). This CDR3 is 17 amino acids long. With 4 bases removed from V and 1 base from J, the gap between germline ends came to 18 bases. Germline assignment: CDR1 MNHEY and CDR2 SVGEGT.

This clone has a single count. The chain carries TRBV15 and TRBJ2-3; D is uncertain. Trimming left V 2 bases short and J 0 bases short, with 15 bases between. The V gene's germline CDR1 is LNHNV and CDR2 YYDKDF (reference sequence). The CDR3 is 17 amino acids. The CDR3: CATSRPLTATSTDTQYF. CDR3 sequence (DNA): TGTGCCACCAGCAGACCACTTACGGCGACTAGCACAGATACGCAGTATTTT.

The chain couples TRBV5-1 to TRBJ2-1, with D tentatively TRBD1 (5 bases). Trimming cost V 1 base and J 6 bases, with 14 bases left between them. CDR1 is SGHRS, CDR2 YFSETQ, per germline. This CDR3 has 15 amino acids. Here the CDR3 reads CASSLLQGGGNEQFF. In DNA form, the CDR3 reads TGCGCCAGCAGCTTGTTGCAGGGTGGTGGCAATGAGCAGTTCTTC.

The CDR3: CASSPRGRFPYEQYF. CDR3 bases: TGTGCCAGCAGCCCCAGGGGGCGATTCCCCTACGAGCAGTACTTC. The chain links TRBV5-8 to TRBJ2-7; 8 nucleotides match TRBD1. CDR1 and CDR2 from the germline V gene are SGHTS and YDEGEE. V lost 4 bases, J lost 2 bases, and 8 bases stayed unmatched. The CDR3 consists of 15 residues.

In its sample, this clone was seen a few times. The gene calls are TRBV7-3 and TRBJ2-5; D not resolved. This CDR3 is 13 amino acids long. Trimming left V 1 base short and J 4 bases short, with 7 bases between. Germline V gene lookup returns CDR1 SGHTA and CDR2 FQGTGA. The CDR3: CASSLNTIETQYF. CDR3 DNA: TGTGCCAGCAGCTTAAACACGATAGAGACCCAGTACTTC.

The gene calls are TRBV18 and TRBJ1-5; 9 nucleotides line up with TRBD1. The CDR3 sequence is 15 residues long. The germline V gene encodes CDR1 KGHSH and CDR2 LQKENI. The V gene end was trimmed by 6 bases and the J gene end by 7 bases; junction bases not matched to a gene: 10. The DNA for the CDR3 is TGTGCCAGCTCGACGCGGGGACAGGGACGGCAGCCCCAGCATTTT. It yields the protein CASSTRGQGRQPQHF.

The chain recombines TRBV2 with TRBJ2-5, with D possibly being TRBD1 (5 bases). Germline-derived CDR1 and CDR2 are SNHLY and FYNNEI. This CDR3 is 13 amino acids long. Trimming removed 4 bases at V and 13 bases at J, with 19 bases between. The chain's CDR3 is CASSVQGTQYSYF. CDR3 coding DNA: TGTGCCAGCAGTGTCCAGGGAACACAATATTCGTACTTC.

The chain is built from TRBV11-3 and TRBJ2-3; TRBD1 might be the D (6 bases). The germline V gene has CDR1 SGHNT and CDR2 YENEEA. Trimming left V 3 bases short and J 2 bases short, with 12 bases between. CDR3 length: 15 residues. CDR3 in DNA: TGTGCCAGCAGCTTGGGACACTCTCTCACAGATACGCAGTATTTT. Residues: CASSLGHSLTDTQYF.